The source of this TCR beta chain is a study of control samples from healthy donors and cancer patients. Repertoires were generated with immunoSEQ multiplex PCR, while TCRdb's copy carries only in-frame clones and drops some. The table lists 150,000 to 200,000 clones, 85% to 95% of them singletons. This CDR3 has 13 residues. CDR1 and CDR2 (germline): SEHNR, FQNEAQ (reference sequence). V lost 7 bases and J 4 bases, leaving 13 bases between the germline ends. This sequence originates from a man between 25 and 39 years old in good health. The chain is built from TRBV7-9 and TRBJ1-1, with D possibly being TRBD1 (5 bases). Sequenced sample: blood. DNA of the CDR3: TGTGCCAGCACTGTTGAGGGGACCACTGAAGCTTTCTTT. This encodes CASTVEGTTEAFF.